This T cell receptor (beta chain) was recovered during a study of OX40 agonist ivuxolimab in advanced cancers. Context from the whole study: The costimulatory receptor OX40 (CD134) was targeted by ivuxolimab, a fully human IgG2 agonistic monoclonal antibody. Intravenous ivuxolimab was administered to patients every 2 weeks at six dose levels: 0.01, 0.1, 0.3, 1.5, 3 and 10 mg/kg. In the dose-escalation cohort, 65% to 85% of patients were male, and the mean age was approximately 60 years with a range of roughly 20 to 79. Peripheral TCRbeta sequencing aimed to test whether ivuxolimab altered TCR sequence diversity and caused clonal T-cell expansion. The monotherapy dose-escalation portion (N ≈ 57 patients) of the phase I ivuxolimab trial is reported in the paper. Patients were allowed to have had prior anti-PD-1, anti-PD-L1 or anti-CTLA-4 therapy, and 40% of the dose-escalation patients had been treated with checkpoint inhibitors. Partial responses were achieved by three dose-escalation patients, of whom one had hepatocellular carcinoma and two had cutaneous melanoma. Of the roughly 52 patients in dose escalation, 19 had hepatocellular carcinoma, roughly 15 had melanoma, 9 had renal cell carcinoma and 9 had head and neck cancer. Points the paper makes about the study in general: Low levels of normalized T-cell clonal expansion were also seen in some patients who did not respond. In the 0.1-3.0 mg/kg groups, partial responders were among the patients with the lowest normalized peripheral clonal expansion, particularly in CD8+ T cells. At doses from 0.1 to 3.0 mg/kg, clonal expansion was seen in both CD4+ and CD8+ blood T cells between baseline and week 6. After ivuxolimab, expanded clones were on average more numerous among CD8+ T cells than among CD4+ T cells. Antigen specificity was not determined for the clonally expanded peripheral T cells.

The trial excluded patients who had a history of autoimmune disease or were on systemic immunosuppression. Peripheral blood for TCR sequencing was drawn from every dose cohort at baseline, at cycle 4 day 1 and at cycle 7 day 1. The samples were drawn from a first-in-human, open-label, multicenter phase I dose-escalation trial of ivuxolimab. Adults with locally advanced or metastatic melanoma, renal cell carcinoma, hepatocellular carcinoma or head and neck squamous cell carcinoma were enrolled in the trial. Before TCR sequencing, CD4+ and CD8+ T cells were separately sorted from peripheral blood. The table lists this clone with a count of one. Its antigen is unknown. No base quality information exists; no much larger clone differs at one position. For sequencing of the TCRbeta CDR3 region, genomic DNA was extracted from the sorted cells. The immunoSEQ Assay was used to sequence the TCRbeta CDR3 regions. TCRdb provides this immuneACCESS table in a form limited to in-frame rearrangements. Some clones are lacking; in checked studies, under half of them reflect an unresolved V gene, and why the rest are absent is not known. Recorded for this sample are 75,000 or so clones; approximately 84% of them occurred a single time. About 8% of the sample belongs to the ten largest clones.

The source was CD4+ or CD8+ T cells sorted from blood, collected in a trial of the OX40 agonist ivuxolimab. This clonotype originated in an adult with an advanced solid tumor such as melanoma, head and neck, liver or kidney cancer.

In nucleotide form, the sequence is TGTGCCAGCAGTCCCCAGACGGGGACAGATGGCTACACCTTC. It encodes CASSPQTGTDGYTF. The rearrangement combines TRBV6-5 with TRBJ1-2, with TRBD1 matching 7 junction bases. The CDR1 and CDR2 encoded by the germline V gene are MNHEY and SVGAGI. Including cysteine and phenylalanine, the CDR3 has 14 amino acids. The only DNA kept is the CDR3, 42 bases in frame from the first base. Trimmed from V: 5 bases; trimmed from J: 6 bases; junction bases lacking a gene match: 9.